These 5 T cell receptor beta chains originate from one sample sequenced in a study of blood T cell repertoires in COVID-19. TCRdb keeps only in-frame clones here, not all; method: immunoSEQ multiplex PCR. The sample records under 500,000 clones, 70% to 90% being singletons. Sequencing used PBMCs or T cells enriched from blood (not recorded which). All receptors derive from a woman between 18 and 29 years old with acute COVID-19.

This clone was recorded once. The chain joins TRBV11-2 to TRBJ2-3; 12 bases agree with TRBD2. The germline V gene has CDR1 SGHAT and CDR2 FQNNGV. With V trimmed by 3 bases and J by 5 bases, 9 bases remained unmatched. The CDR3 length is 17 residues. Here the CDR3 DNA reads TGTGCCAGCAGCTTGGTCATACTAGCGGGAGGTTTAGATACGCAGTATTTT. It yields the protein CASSLVILAGGLDTQYF.

The chain has TRBV6-5 and TRBJ2-7; the match to TRBD1 covers 8 bases. The CDR3 covers 15 residues. J was trimmed by 4 bases and V by 0 bases; bases with no gene match: 5. Looked up from germline, CDR1 is MNHEY and CDR2 is SVGAGI. The CDR3 coding sequence is TGTGCCAGCAGTTACTCGGCAGGGGGCTGGTACGAGCAGTACTTC. Protein product: CASSYSAGGWYEQYF.

This chain uses TRBV10-1 with TRBJ1-6; TRBD1 matches at 7 bases. Germline loops: CDR1 WNHNN, CDR2 SYGVQD (reference sequence). The CDR3 runs to 14 residues. The trim removed 2 bases at V and 10 bases at J, leaving 5 bases unmatched. The CDR3 loop is CASSERTGESPLHF. CDR3 nucleotides: TGCGCCAGCAGTGAGAGAACAGGGGAATCACCCCTCCACTTT.

With respect to this clone: Different DNA sequences within this sample yield the same CDR3. V usage is TRBV19 and J usage is TRBJ1-2; 8 positions agree with TRBD1. Germline loops: CDR1 LNHDA, CDR2 SQIVND (reference sequence). CDR3 length equals 13 residues. Germline trimming cut 8 bases from V and 2 bases from J; bases unmatched to any gene: 4. DNA of the CDR3: TGTGCCAGTTCGCGGACAGGGAACTATGGCTACACCTTC. Residues: CASSRTGNYGYTF.

The J gene is TRBJ2-1, the V gene TRBV2; 11 positions match TRBD2. CDR1 is SNHLY, CDR2 FYNNEI, per germline. This CDR3 contains 15 residues. Trimming at V came to 6 bases and at J to 6 bases, leaving 7 bases not matched to a gene. For the CDR3, the DNA is TGTGCCAGCAGGGCGACTAGCGGGACGACCAATGAGCAGTTCTTC. Translating gives CASRATSGTTNEQFF.